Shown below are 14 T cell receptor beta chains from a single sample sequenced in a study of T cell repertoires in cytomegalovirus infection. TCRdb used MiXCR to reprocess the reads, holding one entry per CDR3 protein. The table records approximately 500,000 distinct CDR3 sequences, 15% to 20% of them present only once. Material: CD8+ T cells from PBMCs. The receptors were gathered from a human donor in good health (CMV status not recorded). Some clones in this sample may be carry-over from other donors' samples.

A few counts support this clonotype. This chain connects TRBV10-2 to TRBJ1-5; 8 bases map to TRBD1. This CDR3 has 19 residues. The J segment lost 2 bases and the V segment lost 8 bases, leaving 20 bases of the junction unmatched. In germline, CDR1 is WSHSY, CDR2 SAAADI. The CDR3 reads CASGLARTGRSGRNQPQHF. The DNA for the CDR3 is TGCGCCAGCGGGTTGGCGCGGACAGGGAGGTCCGGGCGCAATCAGCCCCAGCATTTT.

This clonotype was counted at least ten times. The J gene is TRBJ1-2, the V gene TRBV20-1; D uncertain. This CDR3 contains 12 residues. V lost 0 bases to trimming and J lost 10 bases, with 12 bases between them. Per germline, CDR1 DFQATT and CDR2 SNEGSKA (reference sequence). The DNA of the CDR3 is TGCAGTGCTAGAGATCGGGAGACGGACTACACCTTC. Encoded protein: CSARDRETDYTF.

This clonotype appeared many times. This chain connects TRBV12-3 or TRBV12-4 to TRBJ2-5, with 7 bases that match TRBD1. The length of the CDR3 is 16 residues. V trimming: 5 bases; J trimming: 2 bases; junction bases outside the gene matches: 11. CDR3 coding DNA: TGTGCCAGCAGTCCTCCGGTCGGGGACAGTCAAGAGACCCAGTACTTC. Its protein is CASSPPVGDSQETQYF.

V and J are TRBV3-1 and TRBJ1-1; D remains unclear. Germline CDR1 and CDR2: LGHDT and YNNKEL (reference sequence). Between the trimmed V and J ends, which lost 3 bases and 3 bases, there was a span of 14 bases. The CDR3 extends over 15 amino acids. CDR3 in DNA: TGTGCCAGCAGCCATGAGTGGCCGGGGTACACTGAAGCTTTCTTT. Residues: CASSHEWPGYTEAFF.

CDR3 in amino acids: CASSPLTSGVNGELFF. The CDR3, as DNA: TGTGCCAGCAGTCCCCTGACTAGCGGGGTGAACGGGGAGCTGTTTTTT. The chain employs TRBV27 and TRBJ2-2, with 11 nucleotides matching TRBD2. Looked up from germline, CDR1 is MNHEY and CDR2 is SMNVEV (reference sequence). J lost 7 bases, V lost 5 bases, and 9 bases had no gene match. The CDR3 totals 16 residues.

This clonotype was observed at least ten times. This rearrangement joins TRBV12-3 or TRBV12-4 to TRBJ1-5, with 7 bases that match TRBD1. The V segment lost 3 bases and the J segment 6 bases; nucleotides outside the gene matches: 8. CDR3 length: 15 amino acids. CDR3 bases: TGTGCCAGCAGTTTTGGCGCCCAGGGGGGTCAGCCCCAGCATTTT. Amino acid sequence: CASSFGAQGGQPQHF.

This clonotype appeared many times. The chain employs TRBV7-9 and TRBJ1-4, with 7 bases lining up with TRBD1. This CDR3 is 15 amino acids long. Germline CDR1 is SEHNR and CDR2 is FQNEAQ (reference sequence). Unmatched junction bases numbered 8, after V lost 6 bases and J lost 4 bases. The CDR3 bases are TGTGCCAGCAGACGGCAGACAGGGCTTAATGAAAAACTGTTTTTT. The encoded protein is CASRRQTGLNEKLFF. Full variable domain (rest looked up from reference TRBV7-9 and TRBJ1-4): DTGVSQNPRHKITKRGQNVTFRCDPISEHNRLYWYRQTLGQGPEFLTYFQNEAQLEKSRLLSDRFSAERPKGSFSTLEIQRTEQGDSAMYLCASRRQTGLNEKLFFGSGTQLSVL.

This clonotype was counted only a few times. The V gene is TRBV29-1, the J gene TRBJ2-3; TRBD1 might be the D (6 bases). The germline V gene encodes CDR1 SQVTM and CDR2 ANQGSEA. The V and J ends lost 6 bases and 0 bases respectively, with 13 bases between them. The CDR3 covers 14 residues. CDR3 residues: CSVQSGQSTDTQYF. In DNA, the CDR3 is TGCAGCGTCCAATCGGGACAAAGCACAGATACGCAGTATTTT.

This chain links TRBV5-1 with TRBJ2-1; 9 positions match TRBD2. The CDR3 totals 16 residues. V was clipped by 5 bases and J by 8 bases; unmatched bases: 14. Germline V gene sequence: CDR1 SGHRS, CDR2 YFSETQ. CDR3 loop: CASSFRSGSWGDEQFF. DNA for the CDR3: TGCGCCAGCAGTTTCCGTAGCGGGAGTTGGGGGGATGAGCAGTTCTTC.

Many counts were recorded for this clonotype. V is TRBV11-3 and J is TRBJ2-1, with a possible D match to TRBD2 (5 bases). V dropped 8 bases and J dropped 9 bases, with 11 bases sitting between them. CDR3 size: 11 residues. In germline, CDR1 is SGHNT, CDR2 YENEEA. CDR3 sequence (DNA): TGTGCCAGCGGTTCCCGGGGTGAGCAGTTCTTC. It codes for CASGSRGEQFF.

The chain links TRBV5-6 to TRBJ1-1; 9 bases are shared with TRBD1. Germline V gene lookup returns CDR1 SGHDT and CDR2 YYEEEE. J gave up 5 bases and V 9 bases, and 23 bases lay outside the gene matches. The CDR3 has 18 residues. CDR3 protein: CATTILGLRDRVNTEAFF. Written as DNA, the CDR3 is TGTGCCACCACTATTTTGGGTTTAAGGGACAGGGTAAATACTGAAGCTTTCTTT. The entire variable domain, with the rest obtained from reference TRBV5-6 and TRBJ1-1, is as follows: DAGVTQSPTHLIKTRGQQVTLRCSPKSGHDTVSWYQQALGQGPQFIFQYYEEEERQRGNFPDRFSGHQFPNYSSELNVNALLLGDSALYLCATTILGLRDRVNTEAFFGQGTRLTVV.

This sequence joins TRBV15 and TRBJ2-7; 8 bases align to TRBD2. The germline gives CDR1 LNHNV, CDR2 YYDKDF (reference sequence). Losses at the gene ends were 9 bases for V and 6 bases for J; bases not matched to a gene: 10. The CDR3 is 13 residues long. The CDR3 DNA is TGTGCCACAGCCGGGACTAGAACTACCGAGCAGTACTTC. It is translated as CATAGTRTTEQYF. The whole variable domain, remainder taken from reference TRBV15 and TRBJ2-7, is DAMVIQNPRYQVTQFGKPVTLSCSQTLNHNVMYWYQQKSSQAPKLLFHYYDKDFNNEADTPDNFQSRRPNTSFCFLDIRSPGLGDTAMYLCATAGTRTTEQYFGPGTRLTVT.

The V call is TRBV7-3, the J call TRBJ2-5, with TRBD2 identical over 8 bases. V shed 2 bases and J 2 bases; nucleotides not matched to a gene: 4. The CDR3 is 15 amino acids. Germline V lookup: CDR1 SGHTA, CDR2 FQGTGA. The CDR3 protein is CASSLVGGGQETQYF. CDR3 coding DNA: TGTGCCAGCAGCTTAGTCGGGGGGGGGCAAGAGACCCAGTACTTC.

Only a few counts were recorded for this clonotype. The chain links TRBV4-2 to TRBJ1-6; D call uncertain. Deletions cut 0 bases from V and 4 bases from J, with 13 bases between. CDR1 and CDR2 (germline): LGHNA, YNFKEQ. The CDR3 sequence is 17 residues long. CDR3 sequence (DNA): TGTGCCAGCAGCCAAGATGCTACAGCCATTTATAATTCACCCCTCCACTTT. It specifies CASSQDATAIYNSPLHF.